This note documents a single T cell receptor beta chain sequence. As yet, its antigen is unknown. This specimen comes from a study of breast tumors, draining lymph nodes, adjacent tissues. Study-level findings and limits: Luminal-like breast cancer showed significantly greater tumor-nontumor repertoire similarity than basal-like breast cancer did. Tumors had less TCR diversity than lymph nodes, more than nontumor tissue. Most tumor T cells seemingly derive from lymph node, then expand in tumor. That most tumor T cells come from lymph nodes remained unproven.

The J segment lost 4 bases and the V segment lost 6 bases, leaving 7 bases of the junction unmatched. This CDR3 contains 15 residues. Breast cancer patients provided tissue from their axillary draining lymph nodes. Via MiXCR, TCRdb re-called the multiplex PCR reads, giving one row per CDR3 protein. The data show fewer than 200,000 distinct CDR3 sequences, with 33% seen just once and 3.5% to 4.5% held by the top ten. The chain employs TRBV12-3 or TRBV12-4 and TRBJ2-2; the match to TRBD2 covers 8 bases. Sequences were obtained from axillary lymph node tissue. This clonotype was sampled from a female donor with breast cancer. Some clones in this sample may be carry-over from other donors' samples. CDR3 sequence reads: CASRGLVRRTGELFF. For the CDR3, the DNA is TGTGCCAGCAGGGGACTAGTTCGACGCACCGGGGAGCTGTTTTTT.